The subject of this entry is one T cell receptor (beta chain). The entry originates in a study of T cell changes during pregnancy in multiple sclerosis. CDR3 length equals 15 residues. V was clipped by 6 bases and J by 7 bases, with 22 bases between them. CDR1 and CDR2 from the germline V gene are SGDLS and YYNGEE. TCRdb's table, derived via immunoSEQ multiplex PCR, lists solely in-frame clones and lacks some. The data show around 50,000 clones, about 90% seen once. This material consisted of peripheral blood, taken in the first trimester of pregnancy. The TCR originated in a female donor with multiple sclerosis, enrolled in a pregnancy study. The V and J genes are TRBV9 and TRBJ2-5; perhaps TRBD1 as D (5 bases). CDR3 in amino acids: CASTQASTARGTQYF. Here the CDR3 DNA reads TGTGCCAGCACCCAAGCATCGACAGCTAGGGGGACCCAGTACTTC.